The TCR beta chain under discussion was sequenced for a study of T cell responses to AZD1222 COVID-19 vaccine. Regarding the study as a whole: Sampling that yielded the repertoires occurred only after the peak T cell response. Of the AZD1222 recipients, only 5 to 7 were seropositive at baseline.

Libraries were prepared by immunoSEQ multiplex PCR; TCRdb keeps only in-frame clonotypes and omits some of them. The sample lists about 56,000 clones, roughly 90% occurring once. About this clone: Its matching antigen is unknown.

The length of the CDR3 is 15 residues. V lost 6 bases to trimming and J lost 0 bases, with 13 bases between them. The germline gives CDR1 LGHNT, CDR2 FRNRAP. The sequence was collected from an adult who received the AZD1222 COVID-19 vaccine. The V gene is TRBV12-5, the J gene TRBJ2-3; D possibly corresponds to TRBD1 (5 bases). The input for sequencing was peripheral blood, taken 28 days after the second AZD1222 dose. The CDR3 DNA reads TGTGCTAGTGGACCTGACAGAGCTAGCACAGATACGCAGTATTTT. It yields the protein CASGPDRASTDTQYF.